This T cell receptor beta chain derives from a study of vaccination effects on CD4 cells after COVID-19. Only in-frame clones appear in the TCRdb table, and some are missing; sequencing was by immunoSEQ multiplex PCR. The table records about 66,000 clones, approximately 80% of them present only once. Concerning this clone itself: As yet, its antigen is unknown.

V was trimmed by 0 bases and J by 1 base, leaving 6 bases between them. The CDR3 loop spans 15 amino acids. Germline V gives CDR1 LGHDT, CDR2 YNNKEL (reference sequence). CD4+ T cell isolation took place after 10 days of culture. All study participants received two doses of BNT162b2 or mRNA-1273 vaccine. Study conclusions and caveats: Convalescent patients were scarce in the study, and it lacked early post-infection timepoints.

The gene calls are TRBV3-1 (or the pseudogene TRBV3-2) and TRBJ1-4, with unresolved D. This clonotype originated in a human donor who received a COVID-19 vaccine. Sample: CD4+ T cells from PBMCs cultured without peptide, taken after COVID-19 vaccination. The CDR3 bases are TGTGCCAGCAGCCAAGACCCCCTAACTAATGAAAAACTGTTTTTT. This encodes CASSQDPLTNEKLFF.